A single sample gave rise to the 20 T cell receptor beta chains below, sequenced in a study of vaccination effects on CD4 cells after COVID-19. The ViraFEST assay expanded antigen-specific CD4+ T cells with viral peptide pools before sequencing. CD4+ T cells were isolated after around ten days of culture. Each participant was given two doses of one vaccine (BNT162b2 or mRNA-1273). No antigen has been identified for these receptors. TCRdb's table, derived via immunoSEQ multiplex PCR, lists solely in-frame clones and lacks some. Of more than 35,000 clones in the sample, just under 85% were seen once. The sample was CD4+ T cells from PBMCs cultured with HCoV-NL63 spike peptides, taken after COVID-19 vaccination. These receptors came from a human donor who received a COVID-19 vaccine. Some clones in this sample may be carry-over from other donors' samples.

This clone was seen more than once but under ten times. The rearrangement joins TRBV28 to TRBJ2-2; possible D gene TRBD1, 5 bases. Germline V gives CDR1 MDHEN, CDR2 SYDVKM. The CDR3 is 14 amino acids. Between the trimmed V and J ends, which lost 7 bases and 7 bases, there was a span of 16 bases. CDR3 sequence (DNA): TGTGCCAGCAATAAAATGACAGTGGGCGGGGAGCTGTTTTTT. This translates into CASNKMTVGGELFF.

Comments on this clone: This is likely a read error, given that the CDR3 carries no conserved phenylalanine or tryptophan at its end. The DNA is omitted, as the CDR3 cannot be located on it reliably, and the CDR3 follows TCRdb's listing. This CDR3 is CASSHHPWRTSN. V usage is TRBV23-1 and J usage is TRBJ2-6. TRBV23-1 is treated as an ORF (open reading frame) with a function not yet certain. The CDR3 spans 12 amino acids, including both terminal residues.

The rearrangement links TRBV21-1 to TRBJ2-3; the D call in the table, TRBD1, was not verified against the DNA. TRBV21-1 is labeled a pseudogene. The CDR3 is made up of 13 amino acids. CDR3 DNA: TGTGCCAGCAGCAAGCGACAGACAGATACGCAGTATTTT. It codes for CASSKRQTDTQYF.

This clone was counted once. The V gene is TRBV19, the J gene TRBJ2-1; 9 nucleotides match TRBD1. Trimming cost V 3 bases and J 4 bases; bases outside gene matches: 4. Per the germline V gene, CDR1 is LNHDA and CDR2 is SQIVND (reference sequence). The CDR3 spans 15 residues. The CDR3 sequence: CASSMGDRAYNEQFF. In nucleotides, the CDR3 is TGTGCCAGTAGTATGGGGGACAGGGCTTACAATGAGCAGTTCTTC.

The chain carries TRBV24-1 and TRBJ2-1, with D unclear. Per the germline V gene, CDR1 is KGHDR and CDR2 is SFDVKD. V was cut by 3 bases and J by 6 bases, with 14 bases left in between. CDR3 length: 15 residues. This CDR3 reads CATSDTRTFLNEQFF. CDR3 DNA: TGTGCCACCAGTGATACTCGGACGTTCCTCAATGAGCAGTTCTTC.

This clone has just a few counts. The V and J genes are TRBV5-6 and TRBJ1-2; D is unclear. This CDR3 contains 14 residues. CDR1 SGHDT and CDR2 YYEEEE come from the germline V gene. Trimming removed 4 bases from V and 0 bases from J, with 10 bases in between. CDR3 region: CASSPGSANYGYTF. DNA of the CDR3: TGTGCCAGCAGCCCGGGGAGCGCTAACTATGGCTACACCTTC.

This clone has more than one count but fewer than ten. V gene TRBV28 combines with J gene TRBJ1-3; D is perhaps TRBD1 (6 bases). The CDR3 sequence is 16 residues long. Trimming took off 6 bases at V and 0 bases at J, with 15 bases between the two ends. Germline CDR1 and CDR2: MDHEN and SYDVKM. In DNA, the CDR3 is TGTGCCAGCAGCCTAGCCAGGGGATACTCTGGAAACACCATATATTTT. Translation gives CASSLARGYSGNTIYF.

Only one count was recorded for this clone. The chain employs TRBV7-2 and TRBJ2-5, with D perhaps assigned TRBD1 or TRBD2 (5 bases each). This CDR3 spans 17 amino acids. V was cut by 0 bases and J by 3 bases, with 17 bases left in between. Germline V gives CDR1 SGHTA, CDR2 FQGNSA. CDR3 DNA sequence: TGTGCCAGCAGCTTAGCGTCTATGGGGCTAGCTGAAGAGACCCAGTACTTC. This codes for CASSLASMGLAEETQYF.

The gene calls are TRBV7-2 and TRBJ1-3, with 7 positions matching TRBD1. The CDR3 contains 16 residues. After removal of 5 bases from V and 3 bases from J, the junction contained 10 bases not matched to a gene. The V gene's germline CDR1 is SGHTA and CDR2 FQGNSA. The CDR3 DNA sequence: TGTGCCAGCAGCCTGACAGGGTTCGCCAGTGGAAACACCATATATTTT. It codes for CASSLTGFASGNTIYF.

The chain employs TRBV24-1 and TRBJ1-1, with TRBD1 as a possible D gene (5 bases). This CDR3 is built from 13 residues. Trimming removed 4 bases from V and 2 bases from J, with 7 bases in between. CDR1 KGHDR and CDR2 SFDVKD come from the germline V gene. The CDR3 reads CATSDTGNTEAFF. Here the CDR3 DNA reads TGTGCCACCAGTGACACAGGAAACACTGAAGCTTTCTTT.

J is TRBJ1-4 and V is TRBV2; perhaps TRBD1 as D (6 bases). V shed 1 base and J shed 5 bases, with 8 bases lying between them. The V gene's germline CDR1 is SNHLY and CDR2 FYNNEI. The length of the CDR3 is 14 residues. The CDR3 nucleotides read TGTGCCAGCAGTGAAGGAGGGGGGAATGAAAAACTGTTTTTT. Its protein product is CASSEGGGNEKLFF.

The rearrangement joins TRBV19 to TRBJ1-2; 10 bases agree with TRBD1. Losses at the gene ends were 6 bases for V and 3 bases for J; bases not matched to a gene: 7. CDR1 LNHDA and CDR2 SQIVND come from the germline V gene (reference sequence). The CDR3 totals 15 residues. The DNA for the CDR3 is TGTGCCAGTAGACCCGGGACAGGGGCCGACTATGGCTACACCTTC. Translation: CASRPGTGADYGYTF.

The chain has TRBV5-1 and TRBJ2-7; 8 bases align to TRBD1. This CDR3 has 15 residues. Unmatched junction bases numbered 8, after V lost 4 bases and J lost 2 bases. Germline V lookup: CDR1 SGHRS, CDR2 YFSETQ. CDR3 residues: CASSSFRDRPYEQYV. The CDR3, as DNA: TGCGCCAGCAGCAGTTTCCGGGACAGGCCCTACGAGCAGTACGTC.

The chain carries TRBV5-1 and TRBJ1-1, with D tentatively TRBD1 (6 bases). V gave up 4 bases and J gave up 3 bases, with 13 bases separating them. CDR1 SGHRS and CDR2 YFSETQ come from the germline V gene. The CDR3 has 14 residues. This CDR3 is CASSQTGGDTEAFF. CDR3 nucleotide sequence: TGCGCCAGCAGCCAGACAGGAGGGGACACTGAAGCTTTCTTT.

This clone is a singleton in its sample. The rearrangement links TRBV5-1 to TRBJ1-1; D unresolved. Germline CDR1 SGHRS, CDR2 YFSETQ. This CDR3 region has 14 residues. V gave up 2 bases and J gave up 5 bases, with 13 bases separating them. The CDR3 region has the DNA TGCGCCAGCAGCTTCGGTCATCGGGAAACTGAAGCTTTCTTT. This encodes CASSFGHRETEAFF.

The CDR3, as DNA: TGTGCCAGCACAGGGTTACAAGAGACCCAGTACTTC. It translates to CASTGLQETQYF. The rearrangement links TRBV6-6 to TRBJ2-5; TRBD1 is a possible D gene (5 bases). Germline V gene lookup returns CDR1 MNHNY and CDR2 SVGAGI (reference sequence). Trimming removed 7 bases from V and 2 bases from J, with 8 bases in between. The CDR3 runs to 12 residues.

This chain connects TRBV9 to TRBJ1-2; D is unresolved. The CDR3 extends over 15 amino acids. Germline V gene sequence: CDR1 SGDLS, CDR2 YYNGEE. V was shortened by 0 bases and J by 0 bases, with 9 bases between the two germline ends. The CDR3 region is CASSVAQRSNYGYTF. In DNA, the CDR3 is TGTGCCAGCAGCGTAGCACAGAGATCTAACTATGGCTACACCTTC.

This chain joins TRBV19 and TRBJ2-2, with D perhaps TRBD1 (5 bases). CDR1 LNHDA and CDR2 SQIVND come from the germline V gene (reference sequence). The CDR3 length is 15 residues. V lost 3 bases and J 6 bases, leaving 14 bases between the germline ends. This chain's CDR3 is CASSIGRVYAGELFF. The CDR3 coding sequence is TGTGCCAGTAGTATTGGCAGGGTCTATGCCGGGGAGCTGTTTTTT. Using reference TRBV19 and TRBJ2-2 for the parts outside the CDR3, the full variable domain is DGGITQSPKYLFRKEGQNVTLSCEQNLNHDAMYWYRQDPGQGLRLIYYSQIVNDFQKGDIAEGYSVSREKKESFPLTVTSAQKNPTAFYLCASSIGRVYAGELFFGEGSRLTVL.

The chain employs TRBV6-6 and TRBJ2-5; perhaps TRBD1 as D (6 bases). The germline CDR1 and CDR2 sequences are MNHNY and SVGAGI (reference sequence). The CDR3 is 12 amino acids. V dropped 10 bases and J dropped 2 bases, with 11 bases sitting between them. The DNA for the CDR3 is TGTGCCACCCACAGGGCTCAAGAGACCCAGTACTTC. This codes for CATHRAQETQYF.

J is TRBJ2-7 and V is TRBV5-1; D is undetermined. CDR1 is SGHRS and CDR2 is YFSETQ in the germline V gene. V dropped 0 bases and J dropped 3 bases, with 13 bases sitting between them. This CDR3 is 15 amino acids long. This CDR3 is CASSLGAGAYYEQYV. The CDR3 DNA follows: TGCGCCAGCAGCTTGGGGGCAGGAGCTTACTACGAGCAGTACGTC.